A single sample gave rise to the 28 T cell receptor beta chains below, sequenced in a study of CD8 T cells in ankylosing spondylitis. In TCRdb, the 5' RACE reads were re-called with MiXCR into one record per CDR3 protein. The sample yields 150,000 to 200,000 distinct CDR3 sequences, more than 10% seen once. The specimen was blood, either unsorted or a sorted T cell fraction (not recorded which). Receptor source: a male donor with ankylosing spondylitis or in good health (not recorded which).

The rearrangement links TRBV4-1 to TRBJ2-7; TRBD1 might be the D (5 bases). This CDR3 is built from 16 residues. CDR1 is MGHRA, CDR2 YSYEKL, per germline. Trimming cost V 2 bases and J 3 bases, with 17 bases left between them. The CDR3 reads CASSQTRAGMVYEQYF. The CDR3 DNA reads as TGCGCCAGCAGCCAAACACGCGCAGGGATGGTCTACGAGCAGTACTTC.

The J gene is TRBJ1-1, the V gene TRBV3-1; D not certain. This CDR3 has 14 amino acids. Trimming pared 4 bases from V and 0 bases from J, leaving 9 bases between. Germline values: CDR1 LGHDT, CDR2 YNNKEL (reference sequence). In nucleotides, the CDR3 is TGTGCCAGCAGCCCACTTGCATTGAACACTGAAGCTTTCTTT. Translation gives CASSPLALNTEAFF.

V gene TRBV29-1 combines with J gene TRBJ1-2; 7 bases are shared with TRBD1. V trimming: 4 bases; J trimming: 6 bases; junction bases outside the gene matches: 8. The CDR3 sequence is 13 residues long. Germline CDR1 reads SQVTM; CDR2 reads ANQGSEA. The CDR3 protein is CSVGGLQGDGYTF. The CDR3 DNA is TGCAGCGTTGGGGGACTTCAGGGGGATGGCTACACCTTC.

This clonotype was counted between two and nine times. The gene calls are TRBV12-3 or TRBV12-4 and TRBJ1-5; no definite D call. Trimming left V 5 bases short and J 4 bases short, with 3 bases between. This CDR3 has 11 amino acids. The CDR3 loop is CASSPNQPQHF. CDR3 DNA: TGTGCCAGCAGTCCAAATCAGCCCCAGCATTTT.

This chain uses TRBV27 with TRBJ1-5; 8 nucleotides line up with TRBD1. The trim removed 3 bases at V and 7 bases at J, leaving 5 bases unmatched. Germline-derived CDR1 and CDR2 are MNHEY and SMNVEV (reference sequence). This CDR3 has 14 residues. This CDR3 is CASSFNGQGQPQHF. CDR3 DNA sequence: TGTGCCAGCAGTTTCAACGGACAGGGCCAGCCCCAGCATTTT.

This chain uses TRBV4-1 with TRBJ1-1, with 8 bases fitting TRBD1. The CDR3 contains 17 residues. J gave up 11 bases and V 0 bases, and 17 bases lay outside the gene matches. Germline loops: CDR1 MGHRA, CDR2 YSYEKL. The CDR3 reads CASSQEAVRTGKDVAFF. In DNA form, the CDR3 reads TGCGCCAGCAGCCAAGAGGCCGTCAGGACAGGGAAAGATGTGGCTTTCTTT.

The chain has TRBV7-8 and TRBJ2-3; 10 positions match TRBD2. Per germline, CDR1 SGHVS and CDR2 FQNEAQ. The J segment lost 3 bases and the V segment lost 5 bases, leaving 11 bases of the junction unmatched. This CDR3 spans 17 amino acids. CDR3 protein: CASSRLLAGSSTDTQYF. The CDR3 region has the DNA TGTGCCAGCAGCCGCCTACTAGCGGGGTCATCTACAGATACGCAGTATTTT.

This clonotype occurred a few times. The chain uses TRBV5-6 and TRBJ1-1; D gene uncertain. V was pared by 4 bases and J by 9 bases, with 16 bases between. The CDR3 loop spans 13 amino acids. CDR1 and CDR2 (germline): SGHDT, YYEEEE. This chain's CDR3 is CASSLSPPIQAFF. Here the CDR3 DNA reads TGTGCCAGCAGCCTATCCCCTCCGATCCAAGCTTTCTTT.

This clonotype was detected ten times or more. The chain has TRBV30 and TRBJ2-5, with TRBD1 matching over 9 bases. This CDR3 contains 14 residues. Germline values: CDR1 GTSNPN, CDR2 SVGIG (reference sequence). J lost 5 bases, V lost 5 bases, and 9 bases had no gene match. The CDR3 DNA reads as TGTGCCTGGGACCCCGGGACAGGGAATGAGACCCAGTACTTC. It codes for CAWDPGTGNETQYF.

This clonotype occurred a few times. V and J are TRBV29-1 and TRBJ2-7, with D tentatively TRBD2 (5 bases). The CDR3 sequence is 13 residues long. CDR1 is SQVTM and CDR2 is ANQGSEA in the germline V gene. The ends were cut back, 5 bases at V and 3 bases at J, with 14 bases in the middle. CDR3 sequence: CSVLGRGLYEQYF. The DNA of the CDR3 is TGCAGCGTTTTAGGGCGAGGACTCTACGAGCAGTACTTC.

This clonotype occurred many times. V and J are TRBV12-3 or TRBV12-4 and TRBJ1-5; tentatively, D is TRBD1 (6 bases). The CDR3 consists of 14 residues. The germline V and J ends were trimmed by 6 bases and 4 bases, with 13 bases remaining between them. The chain's CDR3 is CASSSDRLNQPQHF. The CDR3 DNA is TGTGCCAGCAGCTCCGACAGGCTAAATCAGCCCCAGCATTTT.

With respect to this clonotype: Being one base from a much bigger clone, this may be a read error. The rearrangement joins TRBV3-1 to TRBJ2-1; D is undetermined. The CDR3 is made up of 12 amino acids. Deletions cut 3 bases from V and 7 bases from J, with 7 bases between. The V gene's germline CDR1 is LGHDT and CDR2 YNNKEL (reference sequence). This chain's CDR3 is CASSQGWNEQFF. CDR3 coding DNA: TGTGCCAGCAGCCAGGGGTGGAATGAGCAGTTCTTC.

This rearrangement joins TRBV6-1 to TRBJ2-3; 7 bases map to TRBD2. The V gene's germline CDR1 is MNHNS and CDR2 SASEGT. The J segment lost 0 bases and the V segment lost 6 bases, leaving 15 bases of the junction unmatched. The CDR3 is made up of 18 amino acids. Written as DNA, the CDR3 is TGTGCCAGCAGCCAAGGTCGTACGGCTAGCGGAAGCACAGATACGCAGTATTTT. Amino acids: CASSQGRTASGSTDTQYF.

This chain uses TRBV7-8 with TRBJ1-6; TRBD1 agrees at 10 bases. V shed 2 bases, J shed 7 bases, and the junction held 8 bases outside the gene matches. This CDR3 spans 17 amino acids. Germline V gives CDR1 SGHVS, CDR2 FQNEAQ. CDR3 sequence (DNA): TGTGCCAGCAGCTTACACCTCGCGGGACAGGGGAATTCACCCCTCCACTTT. It is translated as CASSLHLAGQGNSPLHF.

The V call is TRBV4-1, the J call TRBJ2-7, with 9 bases fitting TRBD2. J lost 1 base, V lost 0 bases, and 25 bases had no gene match. Germline loops: CDR1 MGHRA, CDR2 YSYEKL. CDR3 length: 23 residues. CDR3 in amino acids: CASSQDTVAGALGRVSSSYEQYF. As DNA, the CDR3 is TGCGCCAGCAGCCAAGATACAGTAGCGGGAGCCCTAGGCCGGGTGAGCTCATCCTACGAGCAGTACTTC.

This clonotype turned up a few times. The rearrangement links TRBV5-1 to TRBJ1-2; D remains ambiguous. The CDR3 length is 14 residues. The ends were cut back, 1 base at V and 0 bases at J, with 7 bases in the middle. The germline V gene has CDR1 SGHRS and CDR2 YFSETQ. The CDR3 spells CASSLQDSNYGYTF. CDR3 DNA sequence: TGCGCCAGCAGCTTGCAGGATTCTAACTATGGCTACACCTTC.

The chain carries TRBV5-6 and TRBJ2-2; D is undetermined. V lost 1 base to trimming and J lost 0 bases, with 7 bases between them. This CDR3 spans 15 amino acids. The germline CDR1 and CDR2 sequences are SGHDT and YYEEEE. CDR3 protein: CASSLMSANTGELFF. The DNA for the CDR3 is TGTGCCAGCAGCTTGATGAGCGCGAACACCGGGGAGCTGTTTTTT. Full variable domain (missing parts from reference TRBV5-6 and TRBJ2-2): DAGVTQSPTHLIKTRGQQVTLRCSPKSGHDTVSWYQQALGQGPQFIFQYYEEEERQRGNFPDRFSGHQFPNYSSELNVNALLLGDSALYLCASSLMSANTGELFFGEGSRLTVL.

This sequence joins TRBV27 and TRBJ2-1, with 11 bases aligning to TRBD1. Trimming removed 6 bases from V and 4 bases from J; junction bases left unmatched: 8. This CDR3 spans 16 amino acids. Germline V CDR1 and CDR2: MNHEY, SMNVEV (reference sequence). The CDR3 loop reads CASRLGGTGGYNEQFF. For the CDR3, the DNA is TGTGCCAGCAGACTGGGGGGGACAGGGGGTTACAATGAGCAGTTCTTC.

In its sample, this clonotype was seen a few times. The V and J genes are TRBV7-9 and TRBJ2-1, with 8 bases that match TRBD2. From germline, CDR1 is SEHNR and CDR2 FQNEAQ (reference sequence). The CDR3 is 15 residues long. V lost 0 bases to trimming and J lost 7 bases; unmatched junction nucleotides: 5. The CDR3 DNA reads TGTGCCAGCAGCTTAGCTCCTAGCGGGTGGAATGAGCAGTTCTTC. This gives the protein CASSLAPSGWNEQFF.

Worth noting for this clonotype: Since a much larger clone is just one base distant, this may be a read error. V and J are TRBV4-1 and TRBJ2-7; 9 bases align to TRBD1. The CDR3 is 14 residues long. Germline V CDR1 and CDR2: MGHRA, YSYEKL. CDR3 bases: TGCGCCACCAGCCAAGGGACAGGGCACTACGAGCAGTACTTC. Protein product: CATSQGTGHYEQYF.

The CDR3 loop reads CSARDYTEAFF. The CDR3, as DNA: TGCAGTGCTAGGGACTACACTGAAGCTTTCTTT. The chain joins TRBV20-1 to TRBJ1-1, with D uncertain. V was shortened by 3 bases and J by 3 bases, with 5 bases between the two germline ends. From germline, CDR1 is DFQATT and CDR2 SNEGSKA (reference sequence). This CDR3 is built from 11 residues.

This clonotype was found many times. The chain recombines TRBV7-2 with TRBJ2-1, with no clear D. The CDR3 runs to 15 residues. Looked up from germline, CDR1 is SGHTA and CDR2 is FQGNSA. Trimming removed 4 bases at V and 2 bases at J, with 12 bases between. Here the CDR3 DNA reads TGTGCCAGCAGCTCCAACTCGTATGCCTACAATGAGCAGTTCTTC. This gives the protein CASSSNSYAYNEQFF.

This clonotype appeared a few times. The chain is built from TRBV7-9 and TRBJ2-1; D tentatively reads TRBD1 or TRBD2 (5 bases each). Germline V gives CDR1 SEHNR, CDR2 FQNEAQ (reference sequence). V gave up 8 bases and J gave up 5 bases, with 10 bases separating them. This CDR3 is built from 12 residues. CDR3 sequence reads: CASSGLNNEQFF. CDR3 bases: TGTGCCAGCTCGGGGCTAAACAATGAGCAGTTCTTC.

The V and J genes are TRBV4-1 and TRBJ2-4, with 9 bases fitting TRBD2. This CDR3 region has 15 residues. V dropped 3 bases and J dropped 8; count of bases not matched to a gene: 8. Germline values: CDR1 MGHRA, CDR2 YSYEKL. CDR3 DNA: TGCGCCAGCAGCCAGATAGCGGGGGAGGTGGACATTCAGTACTTC. This sequence encodes CASSQIAGEVDIQYF.

Ten or more counts support this clonotype. This chain uses TRBV10-3 with TRBJ2-1; 10 bases are a match to TRBD2. The germline V gene has CDR1 ENHRY and CDR2 SYGVKD. Losses at the gene ends were 3 bases for V and 13 bases for J; bases not matched to a gene: 6. The CDR3 is made up of 13 amino acids. CDR3 bases: TGTGCCATCAGTGATTCCGGGACTAGCGATCAGTTCTTC. It is translated as CAISDSGTSDQFF.

This chain's CDR3 is CASSRGWVGGETQYF. As DNA, the CDR3 is TGTGCCAGCTCCCGAGGCTGGGTTGGAGGAGAGACCCAGTACTTC. The J gene is TRBJ2-5, the V gene TRBV25-1, with a weak D call TRBD2 (5 bases). This CDR3 is built from 15 residues. In germline, CDR1 is MGHDK, CDR2 SYGVNS. V gave up 8 bases and J gave up 4 bases, with 20 bases separating them.

At least ten counts were recorded for this clonotype. V usage is TRBV3-1 and J usage is TRBJ2-1, with no clear D. This CDR3 is built from 14 residues. V shed 0 bases and J shed 8 bases, with 11 bases lying between them. Germline lookup yields CDR1 LGHDT and CDR2 YNNKEL (reference sequence). CDR3 amino acids: CASSQDRLVDEQFF. The CDR3 region has the DNA TGTGCCAGCAGCCAAGATCGGCTAGTCGATGAGCAGTTCTTC.

This clonotype occurred a few times. J is TRBJ2-1 and V is TRBV27, with D hard to call. This CDR3 contains 14 residues. Trimming removed 4 bases at V and 6 bases at J, with 13 bases between. CDR1 and CDR2 (germline): MNHEY, SMNVEV (reference sequence). CDR3 bases: TGTGCCAGCAGTTCGTCCAACGGTGGCAATGAGCAGTTCTTC. This encodes CASSSSNGGNEQFF.